The 25 T cell receptor beta chains listed next were all sequenced from one sample in a study of shared T cell receptors in the human thymus. The data were produced by immunoSEQ multiplex PCR, yet TCRdb's version contains in-frame clones alone and is incomplete. The sample lists hundreds of thousands of clones, roughly 90% occurring once. These records were also assigned to another study, of human thymus T cells.

The sequenced sample consisted of thymocytes. These receptor sequences come from a boy under three years old with a congenital heart defect.

CDR3 sequence (DNA): TGTGCCAGCAGCTTATCCGGGACTAGCGGGGTTCCCTACGAGCAGTACTTC. Protein product: CASSLSGTSGVPYEQYF. This sequence joins TRBV11-3 and TRBJ2-7; TRBD2 matches at 13 bases. V lost 2 bases to trimming and J lost 2 bases; unmatched junction nucleotides: 6. CDR3 length: 17 amino acids. Germline V lookup: CDR1 SGHNT, CDR2 YENEEA.

The chain has TRBV5-6 and TRBJ2-7; D perhaps matches TRBD1 (5 bases). Trimming cost V 2 bases and J 1 base, with 19 bases left between them. The CDR3 sequence is 17 residues long. The germline CDR1 and CDR2 sequences are SGHDT and YYEEEE. CDR3 sequence: CASSFMGLDSKSYEQYF. The DNA of the CDR3 is TGTGCCAGCAGCTTTATGGGGCTCGATAGTAAATCCTACGAGCAGTACTTC.

This chain joins TRBV4-3 and TRBJ2-7; 10 bases match TRBD2. The CDR3 has 17 residues. Germline trimming cut 1 base from V and 4 bases from J; bases unmatched to any gene: 10. Germline CDR1 reads LGHNA; CDR2 reads YSLEER. CDR3 coding DNA: TGCGCCAGCAGCCAAGGGTTTACTAGCGGGACGACTTACGAGCAGTACTTC. Translated, it gives CASSQGFTSGTTYEQYF.

The chain recombines TRBV2 with TRBJ2-7, with D uncertain. V lost 10 bases and J 6 bases, leaving 22 bases between the germline ends. Germline-derived CDR1 and CDR2 are SNHLY and FYNNEI. This CDR3 is built from 14 residues. CDR3 sequence (DNA): TGTGCCATCTCCATCTTATCAACCCCGGGCGAGCAGTACTTC. Residues: CAISILSTPGEQYF.

In its sample, this clone was seen once. The chain has TRBV2 and TRBJ1-2; 11 nucleotides line up with TRBD1. J gave up 8 bases and V 2 bases, and 7 bases lay outside the gene matches. The CDR3 contains 15 residues. CDR1 and CDR2 from the germline V gene are SNHLY and FYNNEI. CDR3 loop: CASSERDRGRRGYTF. DNA of the CDR3: TGTGCCAGCAGTGAAAGGGACAGGGGGAGGCGCGGCTACACCTTC.

The V call is TRBV4-2, the J call TRBJ2-3; 8 bases are shared with TRBD1. V lost 4 bases to trimming and J lost 9 bases; unmatched junction nucleotides: 12. This CDR3 spans 15 amino acids. Per the germline V gene, CDR1 is LGHNA and CDR2 is YNFKEQ. This chain's CDR3 is CASSLWDRQWRTQYF. CDR3 bases: TGTGCCAGCAGCCTTTGGGACAGGCAGTGGAGGACGCAGTATTTT.

The chain uses TRBV19 and TRBJ2-4; 7 nucleotides match TRBD2. J lost 2 bases, V lost 8 bases, and 12 bases had no gene match. The CDR3 covers 16 residues. From germline, CDR1 is LNHDA and CDR2 SQIVND (reference sequence). CDR3 nucleotide sequence: TGTGCCAGTGCGGAGATCCCGGGGGGATCCAAAAACATTCAGTACTTC. The encoded protein is CASAEIPGGSKNIQYF.

This clone was counted a few times. This chain joins TRBV6-1 and TRBJ2-1; 9 nucleotides line up with TRBD2. CDR3 length equals 14 residues. The V and J ends lost 1 base and 11 bases, in that order; junction bases with no gene match: 6. CDR1 and CDR2 from the germline V gene are MNHNS and SASEGT. The CDR3 nucleotides are TGTGCCAGCAGTGAAGAGAGCGGGAGGACTAAGCAGTTCTTC. Translating gives CASSEESGRTKQFF.

The chain employs TRBV27 and TRBJ2-2; 8 bases map to TRBD2. CDR1 is MNHEY and CDR2 is SMNVEV in the germline V gene (reference sequence). CDR3 length equals 13 residues. J gave up 4 bases and V 6 bases, and 1 base lay outside the gene matches. This CDR3 reads CASSGRGTGELFF. As DNA, the CDR3 is TGTGCCAGCAGCGGGAGGGGCACCGGGGAGCTGTTTTTT.

About this clone: A junction end diverges from the germline sequence, so it may reflect a read error. The sample contains more than one DNA sequence encoding this CDR3. The chain joins TRBV7-9 to TRBJ2-7; maybe TRBD2 (6 bases). Germline CDR1 reads SEHNR; CDR2 reads FQNEAQ (reference sequence). The CDR3 runs 17 residues. The CDR3 spells CASSLEGRRGLTYEQYF. In DNA, the CDR3 is TGTGCCAGTAGCTTAGAGGGACGGAGGGGATTAACCTACGAGCAGTACTTC. The variable domain in full, completed from reference TRBV7-9 and TRBJ2-7, reads DTGVSQNPRHKITKRGQNVTFRCDPISEHNRLYWYRQTLGQGPEFLTYFQNEAQLEKSRLLSDRFSAERPKGSFSTLEIQRTEQGDSAMYLCASSLEGRRGLTYEQYFGPGTRLTVT.

The V gene is TRBV10-3, the J gene TRBJ2-3; 13 bases line up with TRBD2. CDR3 length: 17 residues. V shed 4 bases and J 3 bases; nucleotides not matched to a gene: 7. Germline V gene data show CDR1 as ENHRY and CDR2 as SYGVKD. This CDR3 reads CAISAPTSGRVTDTQYF. CDR3 in DNA: TGTGCCATCAGTGCACCAACTAGCGGGAGGGTGACAGATACGCAGTATTTT.

This clone occurred once. V is TRBV7-3 and J is TRBJ2-1; 15 bases align to TRBD2. The germline V gene has CDR1 SGHTA and CDR2 FQGTGA. Germline trimming cut 5 bases from V and 7 bases from J; bases unmatched to any gene: 9. This CDR3 has 17 residues. CDR3 bases: TGTGCCAGCAGCGCTGGACTAGCGGGAGGGCCCGGGAATGAGCAGTTCTTC. Its translation is CASSAGLAGGPGNEQFF. Using reference TRBV7-3 and TRBJ2-1 for the parts outside the CDR3, the full variable domain is GAGVSQTPSNKVTEKGKYVELRCDPISGHTALYWYRQSLGQGPEFLIYFQGTGAADDSGLPNDRFFAVRPEGSVSTLKIQRTERGDSAVYLCASSAGLAGGPGNEQFFGPGTRLTVL.

The genes are TRBV5-6 and TRBJ2-3; no reliable D call. V lost 0 bases, J lost 0 bases, and 8 bases lay in between. The germline gives CDR1 SGHDT, CDR2 YYEEEE. This CDR3 spans 15 amino acids. In DNA form, the CDR3 reads TGTGCCAGCAGCTTGGGACTGAGTAGCACAGATACGCAGTATTTT. Protein product: CASSLGLSSTDTQYF.

The V call is TRBV13, the J call TRBJ2-3; tentatively, D is TRBD1 (6 bases). V was trimmed by 0 bases and J by 1 base, leaving 8 bases between them. The germline V gene encodes CDR1 PRHDT and CDR2 FYEKMQ (reference sequence). The CDR3 extends over 15 amino acids. CDR3 sequence (DNA): TGTGCCAGCAGCTTAGGAGCAGGGGGCACAGATACGCAGTATTTT. This sequence encodes CASSLGAGGTDTQYF.

The chain is built from TRBV29-1 and TRBJ1-2; D remains unclear. V lost 5 bases to trimming and J lost 3 bases, with 19 bases between them. The CDR3 totals 15 residues. Germline V gene data show CDR1 as SQVTM and CDR2 as ANQGSEA. The CDR3 protein is CSVRRVSLSDYGYTF. The CDR3 bases are TGCAGCGTTAGAAGGGTATCGCTTAGCGACTATGGCTACACCTTC.

The gene calls are TRBV28 and TRBJ2-6; the match to TRBD1 covers 10 bases. The V gene end was trimmed by 4 bases and the J gene end by 2 bases; junction bases not matched to a gene: 8. Germline V lookup: CDR1 MDHEN, CDR2 SYDVKM. CDR3 length equals 18 residues. The CDR3 spells CASSSPTGGVAGANVLTF. CDR3 nucleotides: TGTGCCAGCAGTTCCCCGACAGGGGGCGTTGCTGGGGCCAACGTCCTGACTTTC. The entire variable domain, with the rest obtained from reference TRBV28 and TRBJ2-6, is as follows: DVKVTQSSRYLVKRTGEKVFLECVQDMDHENMFWYRQDPGLGLRLIYFSYDVKMKEKGDIPEGYSVSREKKERFSLILESASTNQTSMYLCASSSPTGGVAGANVLTFGAGSRLTVL.

V and J are TRBV9 and TRBJ1-2, with D maybe TRBD1 (5 bases). The CDR3 runs to 14 residues. Germline values: CDR1 SGDLS, CDR2 YYNGEE. V lost 3 bases to trimming and J lost 13 bases, with 22 bases between them. CDR3 DNA: TGTGCCAGCAGCGAGAGCCCTGGGACTTGGCTTGGCACCTTC. Residues: CASSESPGTWLGTF.

This chain links TRBV15 with TRBJ2-2; TRBD2 agrees at 14 bases. CDR1 LNHNV and CDR2 YYDKDF come from the germline V gene (reference sequence). Losses at the gene ends were 2 bases for V and 5 bases for J; bases not matched to a gene: 10. The CDR3 is 19 amino acids. The CDR3 DNA follows: TGTGCCACCAGCAGACTTGGGACTAGCGGGAGCTACCGAACCGGGGAGCTGTTTTTT. Translation gives CATSRLGTSGSYRTGELFF.

The rearrangement uses TRBV30 and TRBJ1-1, with D perhaps matching TRBD1 (5 bases). The CDR3 covers 17 residues. V was trimmed by 0 bases and J by 1 base, leaving 18 bases between them. Germline CDR1 is GTSNPN and CDR2 is SVGIG (reference sequence). As DNA, the CDR3 is TGTGCCTGGAGTGTTGGGTATGGGGGGGGTGAGAACACTGAAGCTTTCTTT. Encoded protein: CAWSVGYGGGENTEAFF.

The count of this clone is one. The chain joins TRBV7-2 to TRBJ2-2; D possibly corresponds to TRBD2 (5 bases). Per the germline V gene, CDR1 is SGHTA and CDR2 is FQGNSA. The CDR3 is 16 residues long. V was clipped by 4 bases and J by 6 bases, with 18 bases between them. CDR3 residues: CASSSPRRPSPGELFF. CDR3 nucleotide sequence: TGTGCCAGCAGCTCCCCGAGGAGGCCTTCTCCCGGGGAGCTGTTTTTT.

V gene TRBV28 combines with J gene TRBJ2-7, with D maybe TRBD2 (5 bases). Trimming shortened V by 2 bases and J by 3 bases, and 14 bases separated the two germline ends. This CDR3 region has 15 residues. CDR1 is MDHEN and CDR2 is SYDVKM in the germline V gene. CDR3: CASSLGRPGSYEQYF. The CDR3 DNA reads as TGTGCCAGCAGTTTAGGACGGCCTGGGAGCTACGAGCAGTACTTC.

The V and J genes are TRBV5-4 and TRBJ2-1, with D perhaps TRBD2 (5 bases). Between the trimmed V and J ends, which lost 0 bases and 11 bases, there was a span of 9 bases. The germline V gene has CDR1 SGHNT and CDR2 YYREEE (reference sequence). The CDR3 is 12 amino acids. CDR3 in amino acids: CASSLEAGQQFF. DNA of the CDR3: TGTGCCAGCAGCTTGGAGGCGGGTCAGCAGTTCTTC.

As regards this clone: Other DNA sequences within the sample encode an identical CDR3. CDR3 nucleotide sequence: TGTGCCACCAGCAGCCCAGGACAGGCTGCCTACGAGCAGTACTTC. Translating gives CATSSPGQAAYEQYF. This chain links TRBV15 with TRBJ2-7; 7 bases match TRBD1. The CDR3 has 15 residues. J lost 2 bases, V lost 3 bases, and 7 bases had no gene match. Germline V lookup: CDR1 LNHNV, CDR2 YYDKDF (reference sequence).

The CDR3 DNA reads TGTGCCAGTAGTATAGATGGAGGACGGGGCGAGCAGTACTTC. This sequence encodes CASSIDGGRGEQYF. This chain uses TRBV19 with TRBJ2-7; D possibly corresponds to TRBD2 (5 bases). V gave up 0 bases and J gave up 6 bases, with 12 bases separating them. The germline CDR1 and CDR2 sequences are LNHDA and SQIVND (reference sequence). CDR3 length: 14 residues.

V gene TRBV5-6 combines with J gene TRBJ2-5, with D maybe TRBD1 (6 bases). The V and J ends lost 3 bases and 8 bases respectively, with 17 bases between them. Germline V gene sequence: CDR1 SGHDT, CDR2 YYEEEE. The CDR3 contains 14 residues. The CDR3 sequence is CASSSAGELGTQYF. CDR3 sequence (DNA): TGTGCCAGCAGCTCAGCAGGGGAGCTGGGAACCCAGTACTTC.